One and the same sample provided the 23 T cell receptor beta chains below, sequenced in a study of blood T cell repertoires in COVID-19. This table comes from immunoSEQ multiplex PCR, and its TCRdb copy is limited to in-frame clones, with some not included. The data show about 380,000 clones, roughly 90% seen once. Sequencing was done on a sample of PBMCs or T cells enriched from blood (not recorded which). These receptors were obtained from a woman aged 25 to 39 who had recovered from COVID-19.

The rearrangement links TRBV5-1 to TRBJ2-1; D gene unclear. The CDR3 is 14 residues long. Trimming cost V 0 bases and J 8 bases, with 12 bases left between them. Germline assignment: CDR1 SGHRS and CDR2 YFSETQ. The CDR3, as DNA: TGCGCCAGCAGCTTGGCCAGTTCAAACGATGAGCAGTTCTTC. Its protein product is CASSLASSNDEQFF.

This clone was picked up one time. This rearrangement joins TRBV5-6 to TRBJ1-2; TRBD1 matches 7 bases. This CDR3 is built from 15 residues. V lost 3 bases and J lost 1; bases outside the gene matches: 6. CDR1 SGHDT and CDR2 YYEEEE come from the germline V gene. The CDR3 DNA is TGTGCCAGCAGCTCGACAGGGCGATTTAACTATGGCTACACCTTC. Translating it yields CASSSTGRFNYGYTF.

This clone was recorded only once. This chain connects TRBV18 to TRBJ2-6; D uncertain. The V and J ends lost 3 bases and 0 bases respectively, with 15 bases between them. The CDR3 length is 18 residues. Germline V CDR1 and CDR2: KGHSH, LQKENI. DNA for the CDR3: TGTGCCAGCTCACCGGCGGCCCTCTTAGTCTCTGGGGCCAACGTCCTGACTTTC. Translating it yields CASSPAALLVSGANVLTF.

The chain joins TRBV25-1 to TRBJ1-1; a possible D gene is TRBD1 (5 bases). Trimming took off 3 bases at V and 0 bases at J, with 11 bases between the two ends. Germline V gives CDR1 MGHDK, CDR2 SYGVNS. CDR3 length: 15 residues. The DNA of the CDR3 is TGTGCCAGCAGTGAGAACAGGATAATGAACACTGAAGCTTTCTTT. It encodes CASSENRIMNTEAFF.

This chain uses TRBV19 with TRBJ1-1, with 7 bases identical to TRBD1. This CDR3 contains 13 residues. Trimming removed 1 base from V and 11 bases from J; junction bases left unmatched: 7. The germline V gene has CDR1 LNHDA and CDR2 SQIVND (reference sequence). The CDR3 region is CASSIVYDRDAFF. The CDR3 DNA sequence: TGTGCCAGTAGTATAGTTTACGACAGGGACGCTTTCTTT.

This chain links TRBV19 with TRBJ1-5, with a tentative D call TRBD1 (5 bases). The CDR3 spans 15 residues. Looked up from germline, CDR1 is LNHDA and CDR2 is SQIVND (reference sequence). Deletions cut 3 bases from V and 2 bases from J, with 11 bases between. CDR3 DNA: TGTGCCAGTAGTATCGACAGCCGTCGCAATCAGCCCCAGCATTTT. It encodes CASSIDSRRNQPQHF.

V gene TRBV7-2 combines with J gene TRBJ2-5; D perhaps matches TRBD2 (6 bases). Germline lookup yields CDR1 SGHTA and CDR2 FQGNSA. CDR3 size: 14 residues. Trimming removed 1 base from V and 5 bases from J, with 11 bases in between. CDR3 amino acids: CASSLGTSRETQYF. CDR3 in DNA: TGTGCCAGCAGCTTAGGCACTAGCCGGGAGACCCAGTACTTC. Complete variable domain (other parts from reference TRBV7-2 and TRBJ2-5): GAGVSQSPSNKVTEKGKDVELRCDPISGHTALYWYRQSLGQGLEFLIYFQGNSAPDKSGLPSDRFSAERTGGSVSTLTIQRTQQEDSAVYLCASSLGTSRETQYFGPGTRLLVL.

V and J are TRBV6-5 and TRBJ2-2; D may be TRBD1 (6 bases). Trimming left V 10 bases short and J 2 bases short, with 17 bases between. The CDR3 is 15 residues long. Per the germline V gene, CDR1 is MNHEY and CDR2 is SVGAGI. CDR3 in amino acids: CATLSGTPNTGELFF. CDR3 bases: TGTGCCACCTTATCCGGGACACCTAACACCGGGGAGCTGTTTTTT.

The J gene is TRBJ2-1, the V gene TRBV19; TRBD1 is a possible D gene (6 bases). The germline V and J ends were trimmed by 11 bases and 5 bases, with 16 bases remaining between them. There are 13 residues in the CDR3. CDR1 and CDR2 (germline): LNHDA, SQIVND (reference sequence). Here the CDR3 reads CAVRGWKDNEQFF. The DNA of the CDR3 is TGTGCCGTCAGGGGTTGGAAGGACAATGAGCAGTTCTTC.

The V and J genes are TRBV2 and TRBJ2-1; 11 bases align to TRBD1. The V gene's germline CDR1 is SNHLY and CDR2 FYNNEI. This CDR3 spans 15 amino acids. The J segment lost 4 bases and the V segment lost 6 bases, leaving 5 bases of the junction unmatched. The CDR3 coding sequence is TGTGCCAGCAGGGGGGACAGGGGGGAATACAATGAGCAGTTCTTC. It specifies CASRGDRGEYNEQFF. The full variable domain, in which reference TRBV2 and TRBJ2-1 provide the parts outside the CDR3, is EPEVTQTPSHQVTQMGQEVILRCVPISNHLYFYWYRQILGQKVEFLVSFYNNEISEKSEIFDDQFSVERPDGSNFTLKIRSTKLEDSAMYFCASRGDRGEYNEQFFGPGTRLTVL.

The rearrangement joins TRBV19 to TRBJ2-7; D not certain. From germline, CDR1 is LNHDA and CDR2 SQIVND (reference sequence). This CDR3 contains 15 residues. V was cut by 1 base and J by 0 bases, with 10 bases left in between. CDR3 DNA: TGTGCCAGTAGTATAGCCCAGGCGAGCTCCTACGAGCAGTACTTC. It encodes CASSIAQASSYEQYF.

V gene TRBV30 combines with J gene TRBJ2-3; TRBD2 matches at 11 bases. CDR1 is GTSNPN and CDR2 is SVGIG in the germline V gene (reference sequence). With V trimmed by 3 bases and J by 7 bases, 12 bases remained unmatched. The CDR3 runs 16 residues. The CDR3: CAWRGIAGGKINTQYF. CDR3 DNA: TGTGCCTGGAGGGGAATAGCGGGGGGGAAGATAAATACGCAGTATTTT. Filled out from reference TRBV30 and TRBJ2-3, the complete variable domain reads SQTIHQWPATLVQPVGSPLSLECTVEGTSNPNLYWYRQAAGRGLQLLFYSVGIGQISSEVPQNLSASRPQDRQFILSSKKLLLSDSGFYLCAWRGIAGGKINTQYFGPGTRLTVL.

This CDR3 reads CAADRGLEQYF. CDR3 sequence (DNA): TGTGCCGCAGACAGGGGGCTTGAGCAGTACTTC. The rearrangement links TRBV30 to TRBJ2-7; 10 positions match TRBD1. This CDR3 is built from 11 residues. Looked up from germline, CDR1 is GTSNPN and CDR2 is SVGIG (reference sequence). V trimming: 8 bases; J trimming: 7 bases; junction bases outside the gene matches: 5.

The CDR3 loop is CASSSPGTGAYEQYF. The CDR3 coding sequence is TGTGCCAGCAGTTCTCCCGGGACAGGAGCCTACGAGCAGTACTTC. The chain links TRBV6-5 to TRBJ2-7; 8 positions agree with TRBD1. Germline V lookup: CDR1 MNHEY, CDR2 SVGAGI. Trimming cost V 4 bases and J 2 bases; bases outside gene matches: 7. The CDR3 runs 15 residues.

The chain combines TRBV19 with TRBJ1-2; a weak D match, TRBD1 (6 bases). The CDR3 loop spans 15 amino acids. Per the germline V gene, CDR1 is LNHDA and CDR2 is SQIVND (reference sequence). V lost 6 bases and J 5 bases, leaving 19 bases between the germline ends. The chain's CDR3 is CASSFYGTPGYGYTF. CDR3 in DNA: TGTGCCAGTAGCTTCTACGGGACACCAGGATATGGCTACACCTTC.

The chain combines TRBV5-1 with TRBJ2-1; perhaps TRBD1 as D (8 bases). CDR1 SGHRS and CDR2 YFSETQ come from the germline V gene. The CDR3 is made up of 15 amino acids. Trimming took off 5 bases at V and 9 bases at J, with 21 bases between the two ends. The chain's CDR3 is CASSPGQGGVSEQFF. The CDR3 bases are TGCGCCAGCAGTCCCGGACAGGGAGGGGTGAGTGAGCAGTTCTTC.

The chain uses TRBV6-6 and TRBJ1-1, with 8 bases identical to TRBD1. Trimming took 6 bases from V and 6 from J; bases not matched to a gene: 9. CDR3 length equals 14 residues. Per germline, CDR1 MNHNY and CDR2 SVGAGI (reference sequence). CDR3 residues: CASSQTGARSEAFF. CDR3 sequence (DNA): TGTGCCAGCAGCCAGACAGGGGCCCGGTCTGAAGCTTTCTTT.

The rearrangement uses TRBV15 and TRBJ2-7, with TRBD1 matching over 7 bases. The CDR3 is made up of 13 amino acids. Looked up from germline, CDR1 is LNHNV and CDR2 is YYDKDF (reference sequence). V was pared by 4 bases and J by 1 base, with 1 base of the junction left unmatched. CDR3 sequence (DNA): TGTGCCACCAGCACGGGACAGTCCTACGAGCAGTACTTC. Translating gives CATSTGQSYEQYF.

The chain carries TRBV5-1 and TRBJ1-1; D perhaps matches TRBD1 (6 bases). Deletions cut 4 bases from V and 3 bases from J, with 13 bases between. Germline-derived CDR1 and CDR2 are SGHRS and YFSETQ. The CDR3 extends over 14 amino acids. The CDR3 here is CASSVATGYTEAFF. The CDR3, as DNA: TGCGCCAGCAGCGTTGCCACAGGGTACACTGAAGCTTTCTTT.

The chain employs TRBV27 and TRBJ2-7; 7 bases are a match to TRBD2. The CDR3 runs to 15 residues. The V gene's germline CDR1 is MNHEY and CDR2 SMNVEV (reference sequence). The junction had 4 bases not matched to a gene; V was cut back by 0 bases and J by 2 bases. CDR3 DNA sequence: TGTGCCAGCAGTTTATCTAGCGGGCTAGCCTACGAGCAGTACTTC. It codes for CASSLSSGLAYEQYF.

The V call is TRBV7-2, the J call TRBJ1-1; D uncertain. Trimming cost V 4 bases and J 0 bases, with 6 bases left between them. From germline, CDR1 is SGHTA and CDR2 FQGNSA. The CDR3 extends over 13 amino acids. CDR3 amino acids: CASSSTMNTEAFF. The DNA for the CDR3 is TGTGCCAGCAGCTCGACTATGAACACTGAAGCTTTCTTT.

This chain joins TRBV11-2 and TRBJ2-1; no reliable D call. The CDR3 is made up of 12 amino acids. Germline CDR1 and CDR2: SGHAT and FQNNGV. Trimming took off 3 bases at V and 10 bases at J, with 10 bases between the two ends. Here the CDR3 reads CASSFPSPEQFF. The CDR3 bases are TGTGCCAGCAGCTTCCCGTCCCCCGAGCAGTTCTTC.

A few counts support this clone. This chain uses TRBV6-5 with TRBJ2-7; perhaps TRBD1 as D (6 bases). The CDR3 contains 12 residues. The V end was cut by 4 bases, the J end by 3 bases, with 7 bases between. Germline V gives CDR1 MNHEY, CDR2 SVGAGI. The CDR3 nucleotides read TGTGCCAGCAGTTGGACAGACTACGAGCAGTACTTC. It translates to CASSWTDYEQYF.